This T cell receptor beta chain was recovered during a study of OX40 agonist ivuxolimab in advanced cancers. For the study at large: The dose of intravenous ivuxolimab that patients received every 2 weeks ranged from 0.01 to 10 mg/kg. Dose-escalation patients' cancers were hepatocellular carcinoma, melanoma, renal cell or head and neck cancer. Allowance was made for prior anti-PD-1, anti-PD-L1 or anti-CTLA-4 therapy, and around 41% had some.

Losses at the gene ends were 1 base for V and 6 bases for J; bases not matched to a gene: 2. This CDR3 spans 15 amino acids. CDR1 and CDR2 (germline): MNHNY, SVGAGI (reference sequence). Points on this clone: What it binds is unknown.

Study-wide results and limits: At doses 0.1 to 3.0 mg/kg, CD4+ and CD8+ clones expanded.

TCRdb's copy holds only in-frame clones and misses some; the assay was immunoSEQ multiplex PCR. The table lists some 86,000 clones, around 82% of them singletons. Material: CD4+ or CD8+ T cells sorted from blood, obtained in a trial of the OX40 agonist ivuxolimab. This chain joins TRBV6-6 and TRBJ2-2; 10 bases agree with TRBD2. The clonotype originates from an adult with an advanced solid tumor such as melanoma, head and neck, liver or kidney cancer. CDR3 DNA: TGTGCCAGCAGTTACTTTAGCGGGAGGTCCGGGGAGCTGTTTTTT. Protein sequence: CASSYFSGRSGELFF.